Presented here are 23 T cell receptor beta chains from one specimen sequenced in a study of prognosis after radiotherapy for stage I lung cancer. From genomic DNA, TCR beta CDR3 was amplified by two-round multiplex PCR. Initially, in first-round PCR, primers specific to each TRBV and TRBJ gene were used. Each CDR3 protein is one row after TCRdb ran MiXCR on the multiplex PCR reads. The sample lists roughly 26,000 distinct CDR3 sequences, 25% to 35% seen once, with about a third in the top ten. Specimen: PBMCs, collected before or after stereotactic body radiation therapy (not recorded which). The receptors here all came from a donor over 45 with non-small cell lung cancer.

Ten or more counts support this clonotype. V is TRBV9 and J is TRBJ1-3; 9 bases match TRBD1. With V trimmed by 0 bases and J by 5 bases, 3 bases remained unmatched. Germline V gives CDR1 SGDLS, CDR2 YYNGEE. The CDR3 totals 15 residues. The CDR3 bases are TGTGCCAGCAGCGTAGCAGGACAGGGGAGAAACACCATATATTTT. Translation: CASSVAGQGRNTIYF.

This clonotype occurred many times. The chain combines TRBV5-5 with TRBJ2-5; no reliable D call. Trimming left V 2 bases short and J 2 bases short, with 7 bases between. There are 13 residues in the CDR3. The V gene's germline CDR1 is SGHKS and CDR2 YYEKEE (reference sequence). DNA for the CDR3: TGTGCCAGCAGCTTTAGCCGGCAAGAGACCCAGTACTTC. Residues: CASSFSRQETQYF.

Ten or more counts support this clonotype. CDR3 in amino acids: CASSQRLAGAGNEQFF. The CDR3 DNA is TGTGCCAGCAGCCAACGACTAGCGGGGGCCGGTAATGAGCAGTTCTTC. This chain links TRBV14 with TRBJ2-1; the match to TRBD2 covers 12 bases. The CDR3 is made up of 16 amino acids. Germline loops: CDR1 SGHDN, CDR2 FVKESK. Germline trimming cut 2 bases from V and 7 bases from J; bases unmatched to any gene: 6.

This clonotype qualifies as medium-sized. The V gene is TRBV11-2, the J gene TRBJ1-6, with D perhaps matching TRBD1 (5 bases). V was pared by 3 bases and J by 4 bases, with 13 bases between. The CDR3 is made up of 16 amino acids. Per the germline V gene, CDR1 is SGHAT and CDR2 is FQNNGV. The DNA of the CDR3 is TGTGCCAGCAGCTTGACAGTTAAGGGGTATAATTCACCCCTCCACTTT. Translated: CASSLTVKGYNSPLHF.

In this sample, this clonotype turned up many times. This chain links TRBV29-1 with TRBJ2-7, with a possible D match to TRBD2 (5 bases). The V end lost 4 bases, the J end lost 5 bases, and 9 bases lay between the germline ends. The CDR3 is made up of 11 amino acids. Germline loops: CDR1 SQVTM, CDR2 ANQGSEA. CDR3 DNA: TGCAGCGTTGCCTGGACTGACGAGCAGTACTTC. This encodes CSVAWTDEQYF.

The chain recombines TRBV20-1 with TRBJ2-1, with 7 bases aligning to TRBD2. V lost 0 bases, J lost 7 bases, and 12 bases stayed unmatched. In germline, CDR1 is DFQATT, CDR2 SNEGSKA (reference sequence). This CDR3 comprises 16 residues. CDR3 bases: TGCAGTGCTAGAGATTCGGGGAGGGCCACTACAAATGAGCAGTTCTTC. The encoded protein is CSARDSGRATTNEQFF.

This clonotype was counted ten times or more. The chain links TRBV2 to TRBJ2-1, with D perhaps being TRBD1 or TRBD2 (5 bases each). The V gene's germline CDR1 is SNHLY and CDR2 FYNNEI. The CDR3 has 13 amino acids. V lost 3 bases and J lost 6, with 9 bases in between. CDR3 in amino acids: CASSDGASNEQFF. In DNA form, the CDR3 reads TGTGCCAGCAGTGACGGGGCCTCCAATGAGCAGTTCTTC.

This clonotype has a handful of counts. Possible read error: a much larger clone is one base away. The chain joins TRBV5-5 to TRBJ1-5; D remains ambiguous. Germline assignment: CDR1 SGHKS and CDR2 YYEKEE (reference sequence). This CDR3 has 13 amino acids. CDR3 sequence (DNA): TGTGCCAGCATCTTGGCCGAGGGTCAGCCCCAGCATTTT. Protein: CASILAEGQPQHF.

This clonotype was counted at least ten times. The chain recombines TRBV19 with TRBJ2-5, with TRBD1 matching 11 bases. V lost 10 bases to trimming and J lost 2 bases; unmatched junction nucleotides: 6. Germline lookup yields CDR1 LNHDA and CDR2 SQIVND (reference sequence). The CDR3 is 14 amino acids. CDR3 amino acids: CATTDRGLQETQYF. Written as DNA, the CDR3 is TGTGCCACAACGGACAGGGGGCTTCAAGAGACCCAGTACTTC.

Remarks on this clonotype: A much larger clone differs by one base, so this may be a read error. The chain combines TRBV29-1 with TRBJ2-7; D may be TRBD1 or TRBD2 (5 bases each). CDR1 is SQVTM, CDR2 ANQGSEA, per germline. The length of the CDR3 is 13 residues. V gave up 8 bases and J gave up 5 bases, with 19 bases separating them. The CDR3 DNA sequence: TGCAGCTGGACCTGGGACCACCCAGACGAGCAGTACTTC. Protein sequence: CSWTWDHPDEQYF.

This clonotype was counted at least ten times. The chain combines TRBV28 with TRBJ1-5; 10 nucleotides line up with TRBD1. This CDR3 is built from 15 residues. The germline CDR1 and CDR2 sequences are MDHEN and SYDVKM. J lost 9 bases, V lost 1 base, and 6 bases had no gene match. The CDR3 loop reads CASSLLGTGEAPQHF. In nucleotides, the CDR3 is TGTGCCAGCAGTTTATTAGGGACAGGGGAGGCGCCCCAGCATTTT.

A word on this clonotype: A junction end diverges from the germline sequence, so it may reflect a read error. The chain combines TRBV27 with TRBJ2-2, with 8 bases fitting TRBD1. The CDR3 length is 16 residues. The germline V gene has CDR1 MNHEY and CDR2 SMNVEV (reference sequence). CDR3 region: CASSFGGTGNTVELFF. CDR3 nucleotides: TGTGCCAGCAGTTTTGGGGGGACAGGTAACACCGTGGAGCTGTTTTTT.

This clonotype showed up many times. The chain couples TRBV5-6 to TRBJ1-1; D call uncertain. CDR3 length: 14 residues. Between the trimmed V and J ends, which lost 0 bases and 1 base, there was a span of 7 bases. From germline, CDR1 is SGHDT and CDR2 YYEEEE. The CDR3 DNA is TGTGCCAGCAGCTTGGCCCAGCCGAACACTGAAGCTTTCTTT. Its protein product is CASSLAQPNTEAFF.

The chain is built from TRBV6-5 and TRBJ1-1; 8 nucleotides match TRBD1. Losses at the gene ends were 0 bases for V and 0 bases for J; bases not matched to a gene: 6. This CDR3 region has 17 residues. Per the germline V gene, CDR1 is MNHEY and CDR2 is SVGAGI. This chain's CDR3 is CASSYSFQGAMNTEAFF. The CDR3 DNA reads TGTGCCAGCAGTTACTCGTTTCAGGGGGCAATGAACACTGAAGCTTTCTTT.

This clonotype was observed many times. The V gene is TRBV11-2, the J gene TRBJ2-7; no definite D call. V was pared by 3 bases and J by 6 bases, with 18 bases between. In germline, CDR1 is SGHAT, CDR2 FQNNGV. This CDR3 has 15 residues. The CDR3 region has the DNA TGTGCCAGCAGCTTGAGATTAGAACGGATTTTCGAGCAGTACTTC. It is translated as CASSLRLERIFEQYF.

A note on this clonotype: Being one base from a much bigger clone, this may be a read error. V is TRBV6-4 and J is TRBJ1-3; D is unclear. With 3 bases removed from V and 0 bases from J, the gap between germline ends came to 9 bases. The CDR3 consists of 15 residues. Germline V gene lookup returns CDR1 MRHNA and CDR2 SNTAGT. In DNA, the CDR3 is TGTGCCAGCAGTGAAGTATGGCTCTCTGGAAACACCATATATTTT. It codes for CASSEVWLSGNTIYF.

The chain carries TRBV11-3 and TRBJ2-1; no definite D call. V lost 1 base and J lost 0, with 7 bases in between. The CDR3 has 15 amino acids. CDR1 and CDR2 from the germline V gene are SGHNT and YENEEA. The CDR3 sequence: CASSLVVSSYNEQFF. The CDR3 nucleotides are TGTGCCAGCAGCTTAGTGGTGAGCTCCTACAATGAGCAGTTCTTC.

On this clonotype: A much bigger clone sits one base away, suggesting this may be a read error. This chain joins TRBV3-1 and TRBJ2-1; D is perhaps TRBD2 (6 bases). This CDR3 is built from 17 residues. Trimming removed 3 bases at V and 5 bases at J, with 20 bases between. Per germline, CDR1 LGHDT and CDR2 YNNKEL (reference sequence). The CDR3 protein is CASSQYPGNSGNNEQFF. The CDR3 DNA reads TGTGCCAGCAGCCAGTACCCCGGGAATAGCGGAAACAATGAGCAGTTCTTC.

This sequence joins TRBV6-5 and TRBJ2-1; D not resolved. The CDR3 extends over 12 amino acids. Germline-derived CDR1 and CDR2 are MNHEY and SVGAGI. V was trimmed by 2 bases and J by 4 bases, leaving 3 bases between them. CDR3 coding DNA: TGTGCCAGCAGTTACCCATACAATGAGCAGTTCTTC. Amino acid sequence: CASSYPYNEQFF.

This sequence joins TRBV4-1 and TRBJ2-2; the D gene is possibly TRBD1 (5 bases). The ends were cut back, 6 bases at V and 3 bases at J, with 8 bases in the middle. The CDR3 extends over 13 amino acids. Per germline, CDR1 MGHRA and CDR2 YSYEKL. CDR3 coding DNA: TGCGCCAGCAGGGACACCTACACCGGGGAGCTGTTTTTT. Translation gives CASRDTYTGELFF.

This clonotype was seen at least ten times. The V and J genes are TRBV18 and TRBJ2-7; tentative D call: TRBD1 (6 bases). CDR1 is KGHSH, CDR2 LQKENI, per germline. This CDR3 has 13 residues. Deletions cut 6 bases from V and 3 bases from J, with 12 bases between. The CDR3 is CASSRQVDYEQYF. CDR3 DNA: TGTGCCAGCTCCCGACAGGTCGACTACGAGCAGTACTTC.

This clonotype was picked up many times. The chain has TRBV3-1 and TRBJ2-3; 12 bases fit TRBD1. V was clipped by 2 bases and J by 1 base; unmatched bases: 7. CDR1 is LGHDT and CDR2 is YNNKEL in the germline V gene (reference sequence). The CDR3 sequence is 18 residues long. The CDR3 region is CASSQSGTGGGGTDTQYF. CDR3 in DNA: TGTGCCAGCAGCCAATCCGGGACAGGGGGCGGTGGCACAGATACGCAGTATTTT.

This clonotype was seen at least ten times. The V gene is TRBV6-1, the J gene TRBJ1-2; TRBD1 matches 7 bases. Germline loops: CDR1 MNHNS, CDR2 SASEGT. V lost 4 bases to trimming and J lost 2 bases; unmatched junction nucleotides: 1. This CDR3 comprises 13 residues. The DNA for the CDR3 is TGTGCCAGCAGTGGGGGACAGAACTATGGCTACACCTTC. Protein sequence: CASSGGQNYGYTF.